The next 28 T cell receptor beta chains were all read from a single sample in a study of OX40 agonist ivuxolimab in advanced cancers. Here immunoSEQ multiplex PCR was the method, and the copy in TCRdb shows in-frame clones only, minus some. The sample has 79,000 or so clones, over 75% seen once. The input for sequencing was CD4+ or CD8+ T cells sorted from blood, taken in a trial of the OX40 agonist ivuxolimab. These receptors were obtained from an adult with an advanced solid tumor such as melanoma, head and neck, liver or kidney cancer.

The V gene is TRBV6-1, the J gene TRBJ2-2; 9 bases match TRBD2. In germline, CDR1 is MNHNS, CDR2 SASEGT. The CDR3 extends over 15 amino acids. Trimming took 4 bases from V and 1 from J; bases not matched to a gene: 1. CDR3 nucleotide sequence: TGTGCCAGCAGTGGAGCGGGGGGGAACACCGGGGAGCTGTTTTTT. This encodes CASSGAGGNTGELFF.

The rearrangement uses TRBV7-2 and TRBJ2-2, with D hard to call. The germline gives CDR1 SGHTA, CDR2 FQGNSA. V was shortened by 10 bases and J by 1 base, with 10 bases between the two germline ends. CDR3 size: 13 residues. The CDR3 protein is CATSKLNTGELFF. For the CDR3, the DNA is TGTGCCACCTCCAAGCTGAACACCGGGGAGCTGTTTTTT.

This chain links TRBV29-1 with TRBJ1-5, with 8 bases aligning to TRBD1. The germline CDR1 and CDR2 sequences are SQVTM and ANQGSEA. The CDR3 has 13 amino acids. With V trimmed by 7 bases and J by 1 base, 3 bases remained unmatched. DNA of the CDR3: TGCAGCGCGCGACAGGGGAGCAATCAGCCCCAGCATTTT. This codes for CSARQGSNQPQHF.

This clone showed up just a few times. The chain recombines TRBV27 with TRBJ2-5; no clear D gene. CDR3 length equals 15 residues. Trimming cost V 8 bases and J 4 bases, with 20 bases left between them. The germline V gene encodes CDR1 MNHEY and CDR2 SMNVEV (reference sequence). In DNA form, the CDR3 reads TGTGCCAGCTCCGAAGGTTTCGTGGGGTTAGAGACCCAGTACTTC. It is translated as CASSEGFVGLETQYF.

The rearrangement uses TRBV12-5 and TRBJ2-1, with 9 positions matching TRBD1. V was pared by 4 bases and J by 8 bases, with 12 bases of the junction left unmatched. Germline V gene data show CDR1 as LGHNT and CDR2 as FRNRAP. This CDR3 region has 16 residues. The CDR3 sequence: CASGSPSGTGRDEQFF. CDR3 DNA sequence: TGTGCTAGTGGTTCTCCCTCCGGGACAGGGAGGGATGAGCAGTTCTTC.

This clone was seen just once. For the CDR3, the DNA is TGCGCCAGCAGCTTGGGGTCGACGGGGGGCCGAGAGACCCAGTACTTC. It translates to CASSLGSTGGRETQYF. The chain joins TRBV5-1 to TRBJ2-5; tentative D call: TRBD2 (7 bases). The germline gives CDR1 SGHRS, CDR2 YFSETQ. The germline V and J ends were trimmed by 0 bases and 4 bases, with 16 bases remaining between them. This CDR3 has 16 residues.

The gene calls are TRBV25-1 and TRBJ2-2; D assignment may be TRBD1 or TRBD2 (5 bases each). The CDR3 covers 13 residues. V lost 6 bases to trimming and J lost 9 bases, with 14 bases between them. Germline V gene sequence: CDR1 MGHDK, CDR2 SYGVNS. The CDR3 region has the DNA TGTGCCAGCAGCCCCGCTTGGGGGAGGGAGCTGTTTTTT. This translates into CASSPAWGRELFF.

The chain carries TRBV2 and TRBJ2-7; 11 bases align to TRBD1. This CDR3 comprises 14 residues. J was trimmed by 1 base and V by 6 bases; bases with no gene match: 2. Germline values: CDR1 SNHLY, CDR2 FYNNEI. The CDR3 region has the DNA TGTGCCAGCAGGGGGACAGGGGGTTCCTACGAGCAGTACTTC. It specifies CASRGTGGSYEQYF. Combining the CDR3 with reference TRBV2 and TRBJ2-7 gives the whole variable domain EPEVTQTPSHQVTQMGQEVILRCVPISNHLYFYWYRQILGQKVEFLVSFYNNEISEKSEIFDDQFSVERPDGSNFTLKIRSTKLEDSAMYFCASRGTGGSYEQYFGPGTRLTVT.

This clone was counted once. The chain joins TRBV9 to TRBJ1-4; TRBD1 matches at 7 bases. This CDR3 is 14 amino acids long. The germline V gene encodes CDR1 SGDLS and CDR2 YYNGEE. V gave up 0 bases and J gave up 12 bases; unmatched junction bases: 8. The CDR3 protein is CASSVVAGGRELFF. As DNA, the CDR3 is TGTGCCAGCAGCGTAGTTGCAGGGGGTCGGGAACTGTTTTTT. The full variable domain, rest sourced from reference TRBV9 and TRBJ1-4, is DSGVTQTPKHLITATGQRVTLRCSPRSGDLSVYWYQQSLDQGLQFLIQYYNGEERAKGNILERFSAQQFPDLHSELNLSSLELGDSALYFCASSVVAGGRELFFGSGTQLSVL.

The genes are TRBV6-5 and TRBJ1-4; 11 nucleotides line up with TRBD1. Looked up from germline, CDR1 is MNHEY and CDR2 is SVGAGI. The V gene end was trimmed by 2 bases and the J gene end by 3 bases; junction bases not matched to a gene: 2. This CDR3 has 16 amino acids. The CDR3 region has the DNA TGTGCCAGCAGTTACCGGGGACAGGGGGCTAATGAAAAACTGTTTTTT. Translating it yields CASSYRGQGANEKLFF.

CDR3 sequence (DNA): TGTGCCAGTAGGGGCAGAGGTCATGGTATGAACACTGAAGCTTTCTTT. Translating it yields CASRGRGHGMNTEAFF. This rearrangement joins TRBV19 to TRBJ1-1; D not certain. CDR1 LNHDA and CDR2 SQIVND come from the germline V gene (reference sequence). The CDR3 is 16 amino acids. The V end lost 6 bases, the J end lost 0 bases, and 17 bases lay between the germline ends.

The V gene is TRBV6-1, the J gene TRBJ1-4, with 7 nucleotides matching TRBD1. The CDR3 contains 16 residues. Trimming cost V 4 bases and J 7 bases; bases outside gene matches: 12. Germline V CDR1 and CDR2: MNHNS, SASEGT. The CDR3 protein is CASSGQGHKRGEKLFF. The CDR3 coding sequence is TGTGCCAGCAGTGGACAGGGCCATAAGAGGGGTGAAAAACTGTTTTTT.

The gene calls are TRBV19 and TRBJ1-2; the D gene is possibly TRBD1 (5 bases). Germline V gene lookup returns CDR1 LNHDA and CDR2 SQIVND (reference sequence). This CDR3 region has 12 residues. Trimming stripped 8 bases from V and 7 bases from J, with 14 bases between. The CDR3 loop is CASQEGDRGYTF. CDR3 nucleotide sequence: TGTGCCAGTCAGGAAGGGGACCGTGGCTACACCTTC.

This chain connects TRBV19 to TRBJ1-4; 8 positions agree with TRBD1. Trimming removed 6 bases from V and 8 bases from J; junction bases left unmatched: 11. Germline CDR1 LNHDA, CDR2 SQIVND (reference sequence). The CDR3 is made up of 15 amino acids. DNA for the CDR3: TGTGCCAGTAGCGACAGGGGCGCCGGTGGGGAAAAACTGTTTTTT. It specifies CASSDRGAGGEKLFF.

The chain is built from TRBV7-2 and TRBJ2-3; 9 positions match TRBD1. With V trimmed by 5 bases and J by 10 bases, 10 bases remained unmatched. The V gene's germline CDR1 is SGHTA and CDR2 FQGNSA. This CDR3 has 14 amino acids. CDR3 amino acids: CASSPGQGGRSQYF. For the CDR3, the DNA is TGTGCCAGCAGCCCGGGACAGGGTGGACGTTCGCAGTATTTT.

This clone was observed once. The chain recombines TRBV7-2 with TRBJ1-6; D ambiguous. The CDR3 totals 15 residues. Germline V gene sequence: CDR1 SGHTA, CDR2 FQGNSA. Deletions cut 1 base from V and 2 bases from J, with 6 bases between. The CDR3, as DNA: TGTGCCAGCAGCTTAGACAGAACCTATAATTCACCCCTCCACTTT. It yields the protein CASSLDRTYNSPLHF.

The V and J genes are TRBV30 and TRBJ2-1, with TRBD2 matching 9 bases. The CDR3 loop spans 15 amino acids. With 0 bases clipped from V and 6 bases from J, the junction kept 6 bases outside the gene matches. In germline, CDR1 is GTSNPN, CDR2 SVGIG (reference sequence). The CDR3 spells CAWSVRRGGINEQFF. The CDR3, as DNA: TGTGCCTGGAGTGTACGGCGGGGGGGAATCAATGAGCAGTTCTTC.

This rearrangement joins TRBV27 to TRBJ2-2; D might be TRBD1 or TRBD2, each matching 6 bases. The CDR3 covers 17 residues. Per germline, CDR1 MNHEY and CDR2 SMNVEV (reference sequence). V was pared by 4 bases and J by 4 bases, with 19 bases between. CDR3 region: CASSYRAIGGGTGELFF. CDR3 coding DNA: TGTGCCAGCAGTTATCGAGCGATAGGAGGGGGCACCGGGGAGCTGTTTTTT.

V is TRBV7-2 and J is TRBJ1-6; the D gene is possibly TRBD1 (5 bases). Germline V lookup: CDR1 SGHTA, CDR2 FQGNSA. The CDR3 totals 16 residues. V was cut by 0 bases and J by 6 bases, with 12 bases left in between. Here the CDR3 DNA reads TGTGCCAGCAGCTTAGCCACGACGGGGCTTAATTCACCCCTCCACTTT. It yields the protein CASSLATTGLNSPLHF.

The chain couples TRBV15 to TRBJ1-1; D is uncertain. CDR1 and CDR2 (germline): LNHNV, YYDKDF (reference sequence). This CDR3 has 14 amino acids. V lost 5 bases and J lost 1, with 11 bases in between. CDR3 sequence: CATSLVRGNTEAFF. CDR3 bases: TGTGCCACCAGCCTTGTACGGGGGAACACTGAAGCTTTCTTT.

The chain carries TRBV4-3 and TRBJ2-7; D uncertain. The CDR3 has 15 amino acids. Germline-derived CDR1 and CDR2 are LGHNA and YSLEER. Between the trimmed V and J ends, which lost 4 bases and 0 bases, there was a span of 13 bases. Written as DNA, the CDR3 is TGCGCCAGCAGCCTGACGGCCCATAGCTCCTACGAGCAGTACTTC. Translation gives CASSLTAHSSYEQYF.

The chain has TRBV9 and TRBJ1-3; D unresolved. Germline assignment: CDR1 SGDLS and CDR2 YYNGEE. This CDR3 spans 14 amino acids. V dropped 0 bases and J dropped 1 base, with 5 bases sitting between them. The chain's CDR3 is CASSVATSGNTIYF. CDR3 nucleotides: TGTGCCAGCAGCGTAGCGACATCTGGAAACACCATATATTTT.

J is TRBJ1-3 and V is TRBV6-1; D is uncertain. Germline V gene lookup returns CDR1 MNHNS and CDR2 SASEGT. The CDR3 contains 12 residues. The V end was cut by 6 bases, the J end by 3 bases, with 6 bases between. In nucleotides, the CDR3 is TGTGCCAGCAGGGGTAATGGAAACACCATATATTTT. It codes for CASRGNGNTIYF.

The chain links TRBV7-8 to TRBJ2-6; possible D gene TRBD2, 7 bases. Germline V gene lookup returns CDR1 SGHVS and CDR2 FQNEAQ. This CDR3 comprises 16 residues. Trimming stripped 6 bases from V and 1 base from J, with 13 bases between. The DNA of the CDR3 is TGTGCCAGCAGGACGGGGGGCCGTTCTGGGGCCAACGTCCTGACTTTC. Translated, it gives CASRTGGRSGANVLTF.

This clone was detected a few times. The chain has TRBV2 and TRBJ1-1; D may be TRBD1 (5 bases). Germline V gives CDR1 SNHLY, CDR2 FYNNEI. V dropped 3 bases and J dropped 0 bases, with 8 bases sitting between them. This CDR3 comprises 14 residues. This chain's CDR3 is CASSEGGMNTEAFF. The CDR3 DNA reads as TGTGCCAGCAGTGAGGGGGGGATGAACACTGAAGCTTTCTTT.

V usage is TRBV11-3 and J usage is TRBJ1-1; 7 bases align to TRBD1. The CDR3 has 17 amino acids. The V gene end was trimmed by 4 bases and the J gene end by 4 bases; junction bases not matched to a gene: 15. Germline values: CDR1 SGHNT, CDR2 YENEEA. In DNA, the CDR3 is TGTGCCAGCAGCTCCCTTTACCCCGGGACAGTCTGCACTGAAGCTTTCTTT. Translation: CASSSLYPGTVCTEAFF.

The V call is TRBV10-2, the J call TRBJ2-7; maybe TRBD2 (5 bases). V was shortened by 7 bases and J by 3 bases, with 13 bases between the two germline ends. Germline V gene sequence: CDR1 WSHSY, CDR2 SAAADI. The CDR3 loop spans 13 amino acids. The CDR3 DNA reads as TGCGCCAGCACTCCCTCCGGGGACTACGAGCAGTACTTC. Translated, it gives CASTPSGDYEQYF.

The rearrangement uses TRBV7-9 and TRBJ2-3, with D perhaps TRBD2 (6 bases). Germline values: CDR1 SEHNR, CDR2 FQNEAQ (reference sequence). V was pared by 5 bases and J by 1 base, with 13 bases between. The CDR3 covers 15 residues. CDR3 nucleotide sequence: TGTGCCAGCAGCACTACGGGGGTGGGCACAGATACGCAGTATTTT. This sequence encodes CASSTTGVGTDTQYF.